The present T cell receptor beta chain was sequenced within a study of blood T cell repertoires in COVID-19. As for the study in general: Material from acute and convalescent COVID-19 was sourced from the United States, Italy and Spain. PBMCs, B-cell-depleted T cells, or T cells were the source of the cDNA or gDNA that made up the material.

As handled by the study authors: By means of reference gene primer amplification, nucleated cell counts were estimated. Produced via immunoSEQ multiplex PCR; TCRdb's table is partial and in-frame only. V, J and clone size were drawn from that table, and D and trimming were deduced from the DNA. Of a few hundred thousand clones detected, around nine tenths appear once; the ten largest clones hold 0.94%. V shed 5 bases, J shed 7 bases, and the junction held 4 bases outside the gene matches. Germline V gene data show CDR1 as DFQATT and CDR2 as SNEGSKA (reference sequence). The CDR3 runs 14 residues. The chain combines TRBV20-1 with TRBJ2-1; 14 bases map to TRBD2. This TCR derives from a woman in her 40s who had recovered from COVID-19. The sample consisted of peripheral blood. The CDR3 DNA is TGCAGTGCTGGTGGGACTAGCGGGAGTAATGAGCAGTTCTTC. Amino acid sequence: CSAGGTSGSNEQFF.